Below, 13 T cell receptor beta chains from the same sample are listed, as sequenced in a study of blood T cell repertoires in COVID-19 (dated by TCRdb to about 2020). Library preparation used the immunoSEQ multiplex PCR assay. TCRdb took over this immuneACCESS table, retaining in-frame rearrangements with V and J assigned. Such tables are incomplete; in checked studies, under half of the missing clones stem from an unresolved V gene, and the remainder is unexplained. This sample gives around 250,000 clones in total; about 83% of them show up just once. Of the sample, roughly 5.7% falls within the top ten clones. Material: peripheral blood. Receptor source: an elderly man with acute or convalescent COVID-19.

This chain connects TRBV30 to TRBJ1-6; D is perhaps TRBD1 (5 bases). Germline assignment: CDR1 GTSNPN and CDR2 SVGIG (reference sequence). This CDR3 contains 15 residues. V lost 0 bases and J lost 7, with 13 bases in between. CDR3 sequence (DNA): TGTGCCTGGAGTGTATCGCAGGGTAGAAATTCACCCCTCCACTTT. It is translated as CAWSVSQGRNSPLHF.

The rearrangement links TRBV28 to TRBJ2-2, with 7 bases lining up with TRBD2. Germline V gives CDR1 MDHEN, CDR2 SYDVKM. Unmatched junction bases numbered 9, after V lost 5 bases and J lost 6 bases. The CDR3 spans 15 residues. CDR3 nucleotides: TGTGCCAGCAGTCCCGGACTAGTGTCGGCCGGGGAGCTGTTTTTT. It encodes CASSPGLVSAGELFF.

V usage is TRBV6-6 and J usage is TRBJ1-2, with D unclear. Per the germline V gene, CDR1 is MNHNY and CDR2 is SVGAGI (reference sequence). CDR3 length equals 13 residues. Trimming removed 3 bases from V and 3 bases from J, with 8 bases in between. DNA of the CDR3: TGTGCCAGCAGTTATGGACTGGACTATGGCTACACCTTC. It specifies CASSYGLDYGYTF.

V and J are TRBV2 and TRBJ1-5; 12 bases are a match to TRBD1. The CDR3 runs 15 residues. V shed 4 bases, J shed 5 bases, and the junction held 3 bases outside the gene matches. Germline V gene lookup returns CDR1 SNHLY and CDR2 FYNNEI. The CDR3 here is CASSGGTGGDQPQHF. In nucleotides, the CDR3 is TGTGCCAGCAGTGGGGGGACAGGGGGCGATCAGCCCCAGCATTTT.

V is TRBV18 and J is TRBJ1-2; 8 bases match TRBD1. V shed 4 bases, J shed 0 bases, and the junction held 10 bases outside the gene matches. The CDR3 covers 17 residues. Germline V gene lookup returns CDR1 KGHSH and CDR2 LQKENI. This CDR3 is CASSLGQGLLSNYGYTF. DNA of the CDR3: TGTGCCAGCTCACTTGGACAGGGTTTGTTGTCTAACTATGGCTACACCTTC.

This sequence joins TRBV9 and TRBJ2-3, with TRBD1 as a possible D gene (5 bases). Per the germline V gene, CDR1 is SGDLS and CDR2 is YYNGEE. Trimming took off 4 bases at V and 4 bases at J, with 16 bases between the two ends. This CDR3 has 15 residues. CDR3 DNA sequence: TGTGCCAGCAGCAACAATCACAGGTCCCCAGATACGCAGTATTTT. Protein: CASSNNHRSPDTQYF.

The V and J genes are TRBV6-1 and TRBJ2-7; tentative D call: TRBD2 (6 bases). Germline CDR1 is MNHNS and CDR2 is SASEGT. The CDR3 is 15 residues long. V lost 2 bases to trimming and J lost 2 bases, with 13 bases between them. The CDR3 protein is CASSETGTPTYEQYF. CDR3 DNA: TGTGCCAGCAGTGAAACCGGGACTCCCACCTACGAGCAGTACTTC.

The V and J genes are TRBV6-5 and TRBJ2-7, with D perhaps matching TRBD1 (5 bases). The length of the CDR3 is 11 residues. Per germline, CDR1 MNHEY and CDR2 SVGAGI. V dropped 7 bases and J dropped 7 bases, with 11 bases sitting between them. CDR3 DNA sequence: TGTGCCAGCAAAGGGGTGGGAGAGCAGTACTTC. Protein: CASKGVGEQYF.

The rearrangement joins TRBV9 to TRBJ2-5, with D possibly TRBD1 on 5 matching bases. The CDR3 sequence is 15 residues long. The V and J ends lost 2 bases and 4 bases respectively, with 15 bases between them. Germline V CDR1 and CDR2: SGDLS, YYNGEE. Here the CDR3 DNA reads TGTGCCAGCAGCGTTGTAGGGGCCTGGGGAGAGACCCAGTACTTC. Amino acid sequence: CASSVVGAWGETQYF.

In this sample, this clone turned up a few times. The J gene is TRBJ2-7, the V gene TRBV28; a possible D gene is TRBD1 (5 bases). CDR3 length equals 16 residues. From germline, CDR1 is MDHEN and CDR2 SYDVKM. Trimming pared 5 bases from V and 1 base from J, leaving 18 bases between. The CDR3 loop reads CASSQLQVPFSYEQYF. The CDR3, as DNA: TGTGCCAGCAGTCAACTACAGGTACCCTTTTCCTACGAGCAGTACTTC.

This rearrangement joins TRBV2 to TRBJ2-1; 11 nucleotides line up with TRBD2. The CDR3 loop spans 13 amino acids. With V trimmed by 7 bases and J by 13 bases, 9 bases remained unmatched. The V gene's germline CDR1 is SNHLY and CDR2 FYNNEI. The DNA of the CDR3 is TGTGCCAGCACCCTTATAGCGGGGGGGCCCCAGTTCTTC. Protein sequence: CASTLIAGGPQFF. Combining the CDR3 with reference TRBV2 and TRBJ2-1 gives the whole variable domain EPEVTQTPSHQVTQMGQEVILRCVPISNHLYFYWYRQILGQKVEFLVSFYNNEISEKSEIFDDQFSVERPDGSNFTLKIRSTKLEDSAMYFCASTLIAGGPQFFGPGTRLTVL.

The chain joins TRBV5-4 to TRBJ2-7; D gene unclear. V lost 1 base to trimming and J lost 2 bases, with 7 bases between them. Germline V lookup: CDR1 SGHNT, CDR2 YYREEE (reference sequence). The CDR3 has 13 residues. CDR3 sequence (DNA): TGTGCCAGCAGCTTGAACGCAGCCTACGAGCAGTACTTC. It translates to CASSLNAAYEQYF.

The gene calls are TRBV21-1 and TRBJ1-4. TRBV21-1 is recorded as a pseudogene. This CDR3 has 18 amino acids. The DNA of the CDR3 is TGTGCCAGCAGCAAAGGAGGAAGATCGGCGGCGAGGAATGAAAAACTGTTTTTT. Translating it yields CASSKGGRSAARNEKLFF.